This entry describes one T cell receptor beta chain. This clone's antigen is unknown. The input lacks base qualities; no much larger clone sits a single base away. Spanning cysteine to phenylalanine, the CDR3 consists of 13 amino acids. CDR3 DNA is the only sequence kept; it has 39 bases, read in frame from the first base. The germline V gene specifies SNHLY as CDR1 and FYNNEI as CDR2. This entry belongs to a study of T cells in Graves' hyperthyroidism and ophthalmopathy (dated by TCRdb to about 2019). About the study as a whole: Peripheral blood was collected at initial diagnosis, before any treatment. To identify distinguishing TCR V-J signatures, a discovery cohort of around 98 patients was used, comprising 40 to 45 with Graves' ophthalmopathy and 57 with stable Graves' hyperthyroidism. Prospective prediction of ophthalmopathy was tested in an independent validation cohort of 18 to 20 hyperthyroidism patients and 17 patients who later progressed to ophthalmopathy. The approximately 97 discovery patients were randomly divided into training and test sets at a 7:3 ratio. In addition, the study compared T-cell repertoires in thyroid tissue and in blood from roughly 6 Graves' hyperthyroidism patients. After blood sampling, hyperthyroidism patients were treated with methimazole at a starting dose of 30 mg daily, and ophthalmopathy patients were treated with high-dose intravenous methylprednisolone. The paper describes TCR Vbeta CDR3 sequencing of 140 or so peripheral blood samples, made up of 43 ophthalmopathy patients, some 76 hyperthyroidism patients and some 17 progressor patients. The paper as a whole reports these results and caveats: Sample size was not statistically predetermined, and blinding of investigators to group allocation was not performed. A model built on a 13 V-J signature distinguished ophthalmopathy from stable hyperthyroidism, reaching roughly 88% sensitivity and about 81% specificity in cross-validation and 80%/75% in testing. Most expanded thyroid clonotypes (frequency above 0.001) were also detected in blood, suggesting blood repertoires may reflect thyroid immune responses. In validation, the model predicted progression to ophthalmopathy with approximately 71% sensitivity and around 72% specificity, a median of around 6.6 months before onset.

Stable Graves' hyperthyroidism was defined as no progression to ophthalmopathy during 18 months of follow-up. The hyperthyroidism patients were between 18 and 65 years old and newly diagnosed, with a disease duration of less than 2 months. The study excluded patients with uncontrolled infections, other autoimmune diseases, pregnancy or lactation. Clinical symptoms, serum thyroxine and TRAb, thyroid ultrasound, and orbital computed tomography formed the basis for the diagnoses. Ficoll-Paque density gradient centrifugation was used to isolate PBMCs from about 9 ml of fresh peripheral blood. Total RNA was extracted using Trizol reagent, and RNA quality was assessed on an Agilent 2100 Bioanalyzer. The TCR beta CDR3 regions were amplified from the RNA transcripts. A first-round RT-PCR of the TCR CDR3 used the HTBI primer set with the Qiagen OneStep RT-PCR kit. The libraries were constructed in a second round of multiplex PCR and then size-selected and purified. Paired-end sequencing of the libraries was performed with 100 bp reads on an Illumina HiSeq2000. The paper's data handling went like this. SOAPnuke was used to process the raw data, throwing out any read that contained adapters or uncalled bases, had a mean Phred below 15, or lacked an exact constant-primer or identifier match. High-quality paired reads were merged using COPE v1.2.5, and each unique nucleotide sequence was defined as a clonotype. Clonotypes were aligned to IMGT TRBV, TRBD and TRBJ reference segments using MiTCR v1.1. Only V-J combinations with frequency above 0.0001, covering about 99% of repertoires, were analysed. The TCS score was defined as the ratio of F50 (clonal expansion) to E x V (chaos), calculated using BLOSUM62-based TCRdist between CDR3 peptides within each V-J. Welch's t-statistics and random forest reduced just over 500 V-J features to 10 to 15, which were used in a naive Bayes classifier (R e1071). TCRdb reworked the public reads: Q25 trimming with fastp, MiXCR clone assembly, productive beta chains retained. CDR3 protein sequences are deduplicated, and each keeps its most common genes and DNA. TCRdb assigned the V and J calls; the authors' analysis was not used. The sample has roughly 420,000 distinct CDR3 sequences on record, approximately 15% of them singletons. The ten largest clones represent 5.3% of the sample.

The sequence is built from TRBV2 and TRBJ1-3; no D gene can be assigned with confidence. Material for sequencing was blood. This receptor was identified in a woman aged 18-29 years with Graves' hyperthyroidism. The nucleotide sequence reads TGTGCGGATCAGCAGGAAACTGGAAACACCATATATTTT. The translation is CADQQETGNTIYF.